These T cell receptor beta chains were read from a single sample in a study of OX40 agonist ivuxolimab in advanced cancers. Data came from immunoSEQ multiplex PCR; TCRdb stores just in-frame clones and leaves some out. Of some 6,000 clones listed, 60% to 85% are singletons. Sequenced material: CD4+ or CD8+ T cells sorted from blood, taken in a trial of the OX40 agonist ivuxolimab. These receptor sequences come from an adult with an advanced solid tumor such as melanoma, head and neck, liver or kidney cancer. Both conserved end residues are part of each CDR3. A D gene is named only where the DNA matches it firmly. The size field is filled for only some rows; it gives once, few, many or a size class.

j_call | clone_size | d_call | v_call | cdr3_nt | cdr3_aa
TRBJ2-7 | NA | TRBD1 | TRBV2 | TGTGCCAGCGGGGGGACAGGCCTAAAGAACTACGAGCAGTACTTC | CASGGTGLKNYEQYF
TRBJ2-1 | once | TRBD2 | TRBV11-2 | TGTGCCAGCAGCTCACTCCGCCCTAGCGGGAACTACAATGAGCAGTTCTTC | CASSSLRPSGNYNEQFF
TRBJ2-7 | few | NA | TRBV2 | TGTGCCAGCAGCGACTACCCGCGGGAGCAGTACTTC | CASSDYPREQYF
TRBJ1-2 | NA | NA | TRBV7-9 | TGTGCCAGCAGCTTAGCGACAGAGTTATACTATGGCTACACCTTC | CASSLATELYYGYTF
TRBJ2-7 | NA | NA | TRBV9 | TGTGCCAGCAGCGTAGAACCTAGCGCAGTCTCCTACGAGCAGTACTTC | CASSVEPSAVSYEQYF
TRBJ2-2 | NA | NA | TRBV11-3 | TGTGCCAGCAGCTTACGCGCGAACACCGGGGAGCTGTTTTTT | CASSLRANTGELFF
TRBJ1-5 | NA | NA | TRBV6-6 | TGTGCCAGCAGTTACCGACCGTCTGACAGCAATCAGCCCCAGCATTTT | CASSYRPSDSNQPQHF
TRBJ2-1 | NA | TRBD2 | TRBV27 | TGTGCCAGCAGTTTATCTAGCGGGGGGTACAATGAGCAGTTCTTC | CASSLSSGGYNEQFF
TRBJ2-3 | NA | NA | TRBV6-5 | TGTGCCAGCACGAGTTTTCTCGCAGATACGCAGTATTTT | CASTSFLADTQYF
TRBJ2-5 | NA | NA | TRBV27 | TGTGCCAGCAGGGACAAGGGTGTGGGGCAAGAGACCCAGTACTTC | CASRDKGVGQETQYF
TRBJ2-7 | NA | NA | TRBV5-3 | TGTGCCAGCAGCTCGTCTGGCTACGAGCAGTACTTC | CASSSSGYEQYF
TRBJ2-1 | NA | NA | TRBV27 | TGTGCCAGCAGTTTAATTTTCGGGGATGAGCAGTTCTTC | CASSLIFGDEQFF
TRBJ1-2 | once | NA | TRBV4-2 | TGTGCCAGCAGCTTGGGGAAACTTCGCTATGGCTACACCTTC | CASSLGKLRYGYTF
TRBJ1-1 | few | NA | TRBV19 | TGTGCCAGTAGTCCCGGGACGGGAAACACTGAAGCTTTCTTT | CASSPGTGNTEAFF
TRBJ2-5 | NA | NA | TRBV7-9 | TGTGCCAGCAGCCCGTCCGTGACACTGGGTCAAGAGACCCAGTACTTC | CASSPSVTLGQETQYF
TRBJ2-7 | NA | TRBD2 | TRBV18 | TGTGCCAGCTCACCACCGAAGCGGGGGAACTCCTACGAGCAGTACTTC | CASSPPKRGNSYEQYF
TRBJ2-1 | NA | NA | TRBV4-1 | TGCGCCAGCAGCCTGGAACAGGAGGTTTACAATGAGCAGTTCTTC | CASSLEQEVYNEQFF
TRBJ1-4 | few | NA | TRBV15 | TGTGCCACCAGCAGAGATCGTCAGGCGGCTGAAAAACTGTTTTTT | CATSRDRQAAEKLFF
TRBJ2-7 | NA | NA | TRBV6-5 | TGTGCCAGCAGTTACGATGGAGGTGGGAGCTCCTACGAGCAGTACTTC | CASSYDGGGSSYEQYF
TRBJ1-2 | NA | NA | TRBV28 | TGTGCCAGCAGTTTAGACAACTATGGCTACACCTTC | CASSLDNYGYTF
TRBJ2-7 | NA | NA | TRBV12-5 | TGTGCTAGTGGGCGGTTGGAGTTCTACGAGCAGTACTTC | CASGRLEFYEQYF
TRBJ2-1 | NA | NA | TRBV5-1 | TGCGCCAGCTTTGGGAGCTCCTACAATGAGCAGTTCTTC | CASFGSSYNEQFF
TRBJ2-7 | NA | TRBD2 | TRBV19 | TGTGCCACGGCGGCGGGACTATCCCCCTACGAGCAGTACTTC | CATAAGLSPYEQYF
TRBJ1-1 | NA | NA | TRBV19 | TGTGCCAGTAAATTGGGGGAGAACACTGAAGCTTTCTTT | CASKLGENTEAFF
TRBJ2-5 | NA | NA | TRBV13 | TGTGCCAGCAGCTTAACATTCCCTAAGGCCAGGACAATGGAAGAGACCCAGTACTTC | CASSLTFPKARTMEETQYF
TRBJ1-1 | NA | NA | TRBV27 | TGTGCCAGCAGTTCACTAGGGCCCAACACTGAAGCTTTCTTT | CASSSLGPNTEAFF
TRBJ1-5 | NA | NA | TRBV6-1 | TGTGCCAGCCGGGGCACCGAGGGAAATCAGCCCCAGCATTTT | CASRGTEGNQPQHF
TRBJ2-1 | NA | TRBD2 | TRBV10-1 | TGCGCCAGCAATCTCCAAAGCGGGAGTGAGCAGTTCTTC | CASNLQSGSEQFF
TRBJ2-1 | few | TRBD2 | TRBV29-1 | TGCAGCGTTGTGGGTCCGGGACTAGCGGGCTGTGCGTTCTTC | CSVVGPGLAGCAFF
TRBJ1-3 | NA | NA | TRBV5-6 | TGTGCCAGCAGCAACGACCAACCGACTGGAAACACCATATATTTT | CASSNDQPTGNTIYF
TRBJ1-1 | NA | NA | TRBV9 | TGTGCCAGCAGCGTAGATGGGGGGGCCACTGAAGCTTTCTTT | CASSVDGGATEAFF